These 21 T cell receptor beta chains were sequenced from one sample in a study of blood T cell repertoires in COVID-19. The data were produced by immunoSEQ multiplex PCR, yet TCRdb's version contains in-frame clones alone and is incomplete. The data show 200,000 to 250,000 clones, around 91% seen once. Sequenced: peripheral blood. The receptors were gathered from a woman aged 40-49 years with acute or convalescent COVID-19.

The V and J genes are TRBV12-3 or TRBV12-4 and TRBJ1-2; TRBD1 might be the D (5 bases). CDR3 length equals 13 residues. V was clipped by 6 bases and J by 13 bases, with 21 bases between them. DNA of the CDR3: TGTGCCAGCAGCCCGGGAGGACCCGGGACCCCCACCTTC. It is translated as CASSPGGPGTPTF.

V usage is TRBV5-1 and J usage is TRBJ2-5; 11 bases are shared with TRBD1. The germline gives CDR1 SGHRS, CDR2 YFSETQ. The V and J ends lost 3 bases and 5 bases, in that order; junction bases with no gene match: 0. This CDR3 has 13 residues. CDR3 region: CASSWTGGETQYF. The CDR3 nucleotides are TGCGCCAGCAGCTGGACAGGGGGCGAGACCCAGTACTTC.

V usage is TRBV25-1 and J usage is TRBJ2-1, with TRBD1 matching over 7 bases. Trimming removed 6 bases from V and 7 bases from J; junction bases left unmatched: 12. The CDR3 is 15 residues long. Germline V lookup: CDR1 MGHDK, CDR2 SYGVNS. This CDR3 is CASSELGGISNEQFF. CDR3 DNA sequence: TGTGCCAGCAGCGAACTAGGGGGCATTAGTAATGAGCAGTTCTTC.

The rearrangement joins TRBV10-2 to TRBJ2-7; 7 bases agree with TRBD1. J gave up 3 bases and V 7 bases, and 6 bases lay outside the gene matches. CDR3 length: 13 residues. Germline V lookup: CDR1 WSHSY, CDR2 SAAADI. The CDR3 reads CASKRDSGYEQYV. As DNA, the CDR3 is TGCGCCAGCAAGAGGGACAGCGGCTACGAGCAGTACGTC.

The CDR3 DNA reads as TGTGCTAGTGGTTTGGAGACTAAAGGAGGTCCCTACACCTTC. Protein: CASGLETKGGPYTF. The chain couples TRBV12-5 to TRBJ1-2; no firm D call. Germline values: CDR1 LGHNT, CDR2 FRNRAP. Deletions cut 1 base from V and 10 bases from J, with 16 bases between. This CDR3 spans 14 amino acids.

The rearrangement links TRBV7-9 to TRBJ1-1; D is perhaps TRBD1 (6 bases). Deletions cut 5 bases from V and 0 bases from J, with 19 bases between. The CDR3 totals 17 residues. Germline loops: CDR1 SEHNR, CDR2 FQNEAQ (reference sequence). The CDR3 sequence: CASSLVGAALMNTEAFF. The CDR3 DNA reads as TGTGCCAGCAGCCTGGTGGGGGCAGCCCTCATGAACACTGAAGCTTTCTTT.

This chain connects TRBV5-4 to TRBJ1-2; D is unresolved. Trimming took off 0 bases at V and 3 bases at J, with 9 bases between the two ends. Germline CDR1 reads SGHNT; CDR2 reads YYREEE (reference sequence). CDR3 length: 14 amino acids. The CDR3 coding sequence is TGTGCCAGCAGCTTGGTGGAGGTTGACTATGGCTACACCTTC. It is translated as CASSLVEVDYGYTF.

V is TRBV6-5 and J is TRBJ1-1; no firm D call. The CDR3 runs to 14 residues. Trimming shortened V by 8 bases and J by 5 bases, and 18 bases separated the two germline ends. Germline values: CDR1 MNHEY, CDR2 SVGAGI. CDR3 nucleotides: TGTGCCAGCGCCCGGAGGAGGGTAGCAACTGAAGCTTTCTTT. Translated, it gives CASARRRVATEAFF.

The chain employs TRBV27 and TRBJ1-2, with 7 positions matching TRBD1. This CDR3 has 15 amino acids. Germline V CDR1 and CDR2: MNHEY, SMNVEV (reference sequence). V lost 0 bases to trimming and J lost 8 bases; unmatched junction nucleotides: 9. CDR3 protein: CASSLSADTGVGYTF. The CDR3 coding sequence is TGTGCCAGCAGTTTATCAGCAGATACAGGGGTAGGCTACACCTTC.

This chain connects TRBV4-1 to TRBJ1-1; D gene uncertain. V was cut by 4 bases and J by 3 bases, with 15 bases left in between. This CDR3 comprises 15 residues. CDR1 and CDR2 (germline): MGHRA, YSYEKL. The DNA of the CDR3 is TGCGCCAGCAGCCGAGTCGAGACGGGGTACACTGAAGCTTTCTTT. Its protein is CASSRVETGYTEAFF.

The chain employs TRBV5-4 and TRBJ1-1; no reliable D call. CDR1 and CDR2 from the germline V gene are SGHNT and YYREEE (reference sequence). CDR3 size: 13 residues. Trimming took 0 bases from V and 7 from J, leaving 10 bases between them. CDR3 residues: CASSLATPGEAFF. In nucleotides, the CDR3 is TGTGCCAGCAGCTTGGCCACACCAGGTGAAGCTTTCTTT. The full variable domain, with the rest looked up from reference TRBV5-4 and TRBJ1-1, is ETGVTQSPTHLIKTRGQQVTLRCSSQSGHNTVSWYQQALGQGPQFIFQYYREEENGRGNFPPRFSGLQFPNYSSELNVNALELDDSALYLCASSLATPGEAFFGQGTRLTVV.

The CDR3 DNA follows: TGTGCCAGCAGTGAAACCTCCAGGGGGTGGGTTGAAAAACTGTTTTTT. Translating it yields CASSETSRGWVEKLFF. V usage is TRBV6-1 and J usage is TRBJ1-4, with 7 bases lining up with TRBD1. J gave up 7 bases and V 2 bases, and 10 bases lay outside the gene matches. The germline V gene has CDR1 MNHNS and CDR2 SASEGT. The CDR3 covers 16 residues.

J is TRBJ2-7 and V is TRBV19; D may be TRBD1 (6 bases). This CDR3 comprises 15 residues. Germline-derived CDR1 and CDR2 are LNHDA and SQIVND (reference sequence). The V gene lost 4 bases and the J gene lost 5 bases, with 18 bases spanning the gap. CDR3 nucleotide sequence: TGTGCCAGTAGTACGAATCGGACAGAGGGGGACGAGCAGTACGTC. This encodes CASSTNRTEGDEQYV.

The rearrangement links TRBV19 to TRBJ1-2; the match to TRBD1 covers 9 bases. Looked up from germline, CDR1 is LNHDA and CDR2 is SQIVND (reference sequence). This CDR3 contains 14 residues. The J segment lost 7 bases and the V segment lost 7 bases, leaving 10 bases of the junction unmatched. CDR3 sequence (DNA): TGTGCCAGTACCAAACCGGGACAGGGCTTTGGCTACACCTTC. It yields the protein CASTKPGQGFGYTF.

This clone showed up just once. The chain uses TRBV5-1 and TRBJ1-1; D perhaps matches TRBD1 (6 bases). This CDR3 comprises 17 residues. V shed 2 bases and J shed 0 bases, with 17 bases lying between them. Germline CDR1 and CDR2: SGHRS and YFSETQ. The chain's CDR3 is CASSLQGRLNMNTEAFF. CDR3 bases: TGCGCCAGCAGCTTACAGGGCCGGCTTAACATGAACACTGAAGCTTTCTTT.

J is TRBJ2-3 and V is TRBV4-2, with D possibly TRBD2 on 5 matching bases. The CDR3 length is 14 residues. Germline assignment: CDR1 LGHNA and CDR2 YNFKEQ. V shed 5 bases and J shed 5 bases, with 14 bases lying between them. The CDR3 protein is CASSAKDSLDTQYF. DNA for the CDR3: TGTGCCAGCAGCGCCAAGGACTCGCTAGATACGCAGTATTTT.

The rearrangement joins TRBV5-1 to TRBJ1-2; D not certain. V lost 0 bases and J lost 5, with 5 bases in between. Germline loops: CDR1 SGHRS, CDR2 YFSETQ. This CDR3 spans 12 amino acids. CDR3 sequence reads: CASSLGRYGYTF. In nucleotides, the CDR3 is TGCGCCAGCAGCTTGGGGCGGTATGGCTACACCTTC.

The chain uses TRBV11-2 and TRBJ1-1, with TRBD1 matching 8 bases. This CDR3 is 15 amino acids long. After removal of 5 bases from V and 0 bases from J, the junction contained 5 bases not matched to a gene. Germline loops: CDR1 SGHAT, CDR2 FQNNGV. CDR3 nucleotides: TGTGCCAGCAGCCGACGGGACAGGCTGAACACTGAAGCTTTCTTT. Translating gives CASSRRDRLNTEAFF.

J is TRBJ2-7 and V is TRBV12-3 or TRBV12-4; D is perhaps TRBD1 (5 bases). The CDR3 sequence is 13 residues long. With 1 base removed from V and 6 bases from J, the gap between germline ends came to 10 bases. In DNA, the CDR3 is TGTGCCAGCAGTTTAGGTGCAGGGCTCGAGCAGTACGTC. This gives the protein CASSLGAGLEQYV.

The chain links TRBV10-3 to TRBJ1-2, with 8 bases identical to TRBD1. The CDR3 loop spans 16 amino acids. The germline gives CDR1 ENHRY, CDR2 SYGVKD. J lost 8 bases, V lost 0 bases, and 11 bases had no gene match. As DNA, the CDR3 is TGTGCCATCAGTGAGTCGGTGGGGACAGGAAGACGGGGCTACACCTTC. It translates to CAISESVGTGRRGYTF.

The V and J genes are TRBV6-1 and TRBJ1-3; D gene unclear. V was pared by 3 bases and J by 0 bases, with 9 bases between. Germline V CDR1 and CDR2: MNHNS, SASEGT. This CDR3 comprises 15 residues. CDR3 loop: CASSDAARSGNTIYF. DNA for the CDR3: TGTGCCAGCAGTGACGCGGCGCGCTCTGGAAACACCATATATTTT.